This is a list of T cell receptor beta chains from one sample in a study. TCRdb passed the RT-PCR reads through MiXCR, listing each CDR3 protein once. The data hold fewer than 800,000 distinct CDR3 sequences, with about 14% observed a single time. The material sequenced was memory CD4+ T cells from blood. Receptors were obtained from a female donor in good health, serving as a healthy control. CDR3s include the opening cysteine and the closing phenylalanine or tryptophan. The order of the fields is D gene, clone size, V gene, J gene, CDR3 protein, CDR3 DNA. D genes are given only for firm matches. Clone size is not always given. Where it is, it says once, few, many or a class for expanded clones.

>-|many|TRBV6-6|TRBJ1-5
CASSWAGDQPQHF
TGTGCCAGCAGTTGGGCGGGAGATCAGCCCCAGCATTTT
>-|few|TRBV24-1|TRBJ2-3
CATSDSGPYTDTQYF
TGTGCCACCAGTGATTCCGGGCCCTACACAGATACGCAGTATTTT
>-|many|TRBV5-6|TRBJ2-3
CASKDYTDTQYF
TGTGCCAGCAAGGATTACACAGATACGCAGTATTTT
>-|-|TRBV20-1|TRBJ2-4
CSASNRIAKNIQYF
TGCAGTGCTAGCAATAGAATAGCCAAAAACATTCAGTACTTC
>-|few|TRBV7-2|TRBJ2-6
CASRINSGANVLTF
TGTGCCAGCAGGATCAACTCTGGGGCCAACGTCCTGACTTTC
>-|many|TRBV29-1|TRBJ2-7
CSVQDEYEQYF
TGCAGCGTTCAGGATGAATACGAGCAGTACTTC
>TRBD1|-|TRBV2|TRBJ1-1
CASVIGTVFYQAFF
TGTGCCAGTGTTATCGGGACAGTGTTTTACCAAGCTTTCTTT
>-|many|TRBV28|TRBJ1-5
CASSSTGPDQPQHF
TGTGCCAGCAGTTCCACAGGGCCGGATCAGCCCCAGCATTTT
>TRBD1|many|TRBV7-9|TRBJ2-1
CASSLQGEFGEQFF
TGTGCCAGCAGCTTACAGGGGGAATTTGGTGAGCAGTTCTTC
>-|few|TRBV9|TRBJ2-1
CASSVPGSSSYNEQFF
TGTGCCAGCAGCGTCCCCGGGAGCTCTTCCTACAATGAGCAGTTCTTC
>TRBD2|-|TRBV28|TRBJ2-3
CASSLFEGLAGGTDTQYF
TGTGCCAGCAGTTTATTTGAGGGACTAGCGGGGGGGACAGATACGCAGTATTTT
>TRBD1|-|TRBV2|TRBJ2-2
CASKRQGGTGELFF
TGTGCCAGCAAGCGACAGGGCGGCACCGGGGAGCTGTTTTTT
>-|few|TRBV28|TRBJ1-2
CASSLLREYGYTF
TGTGCCAGCAGTTTACTCCGGGAGTATGGCTACACCTTC
>-|many|TRBV7-9|TRBJ1-1
CASSLEFNTEAFF
TGTGCCAGCAGCTTGGAGTTTAACACTGAAGCTTTCTTT
>-|few|TRBV6-6|TRBJ1-1
CASNKQENTEAFF
TGTGCCAGCAATAAACAAGAGAACACTGAAGCTTTCTTT
>-|few|TRBV24-1|TRBJ2-3
CATSDLHMGDTQYF
TGTGCCACCAGTGATTTGCACATGGGAGATACGCAGTATTTT
>-|many|TRBV9|TRBJ2-1
CASSVGGVYNEQFF
TGTGCCAGCAGCGTAGGCGGGGTCTACAATGAGCAGTTCTTC
>-|few|TRBV24-1|TRBJ2-2
CATSPRAAGELFF
TGTGCCACCAGTCCCCGGGCCGCCGGGGAGCTGTTTTTT
>-|-|TRBV5-1|TRBJ2-6
CASSLVSRLSGANVLTF
TGCGCCAGCAGCTTGGTTTCTCGTCTCTCTGGGGCCAACGTCCTGACTTTC
>-|-|TRBV5-1|TRBJ1-4
CASSGGWTNEKLFF
TGCGCCAGCAGCGGCGGTTGGACTAATGAAAAACTGTTTTTT
>-|many|TRBV6-5|TRBJ1-3
CASSDLNTIYF
TGTGCCAGCAGTGACTTAAACACCATATATTTT
>-|-|TRBV5-1|TRBJ1-2
CASSLSTGSPYGYTF
TGCGCCAGCAGCTTATCAACAGGGTCCCCCTATGGCTACACCTTC
>TRBD2|many|TRBV29-1|TRBJ2-1
CSVEVAGDEQFF
TGCAGCGTTGAAGTCGCGGGGGACGAGCAGTTCTTC
>-|many|TRBV7-9|TRBJ1-6
CASSSSDIYNSPLHF
TGTGCCAGCAGCTCCTCCGACATCTATAATTCACCCCTCCACTTT
>-|many|TRBV4-3|TRBJ1-2
CASSQSWTAPGYTF
TGCGCCAGCAGCCAATCATGGACAGCCCCAGGCTACACCTTC
>-|few|TRBV12-3/TRBV12-4|TRBJ2-1
CASSFRRYEQFF
TGTGCCAGCAGTTTCCGTAGGTATGAGCAGTTCTTC
>TRBD2|few|TRBV7-2|TRBJ2-7
CASSLGPAREGSYEQYF
TGTGCCAGCAGCTTAGGGCCCGCGCGGGAGGGCTCCTACGAGCAGTACTTC
>-|many|TRBV4-3|TRBJ2-6
CASSQAQGPGANVLTF
TGCGCCAGCAGCCAAGCACAGGGCCCTGGGGCCAACGTCCTGACTTTC
>-|-|TRBV10-3|TRBJ1-1
CAIKPGGNTEAFF
TGTGCCATCAAGCCCGGGGGTAACACTGAAGCTTTCTTT
>TRBD2|few|TRBV27|TRBJ2-1
CASSRYTGTSGGYNEQFF
TGTGCCAGCAGTCGCTACACCGGGACTAGCGGAGGGTACAATGAGCAGTTCTTC
>-|once|TRBV7-9|TRBJ1-2
CASSLGQSLLGYGYTF
TGTGCCAGCAGCTTAGGGCAGTCGCTTCTGGGCTATGGCTACACCTTC
>TRBD2|-|TRBV2|TRBJ2-7
CASKGLAGFEQYF
TGTGCCAGCAAAGGACTAGCGGGATTCGAGCAGTACTTC
>TRBD2|many|TRBV5-1|TRBJ2-1
CASSLELAGNEQFF
TGCGCCAGCAGCTTGGAACTAGCGGGCAATGAGCAGTTCTTC
>-|few|TRBV6-1|TRBJ2-7
CASELGRYEQYF
TGTGCCAGTGAACTCGGACGATACGAGCAGTACTTC
>-|many|TRBV20-1|TRBJ1-5
CSARLTYDISHQHF
TGCAGTGCTCGCCTGACCTATGACATATCCCACCAGCATTTT
>-|few|TRBV18|TRBJ1-2
CASSPEQLYGYTF
TGTGCCAGCTCACCTGAGCAGCTCTATGGCTACACCTTC
>-|-|TRBV12-3/TRBV12-4|TRBJ1-2
CASSLDQAPVMAKGYTF
TGTGCCAGCAGTCTCGACCAGGCCCCGGTTATGGCTAAAGGCTACACCTTC
>-|-|TRBV7-3|TRBJ2-5
CASSLNSGAATQETQYF
TGTGCCAGCAGCTTAAACTCCGGGGCGGCCACACAAGAGACCCAGTACTTC
>-|-|TRBV7-2|TRBJ2-4
CASSLEAGAGVLQYF
TGTGCCAGCAGCTTGGAGGCCGGGGCAGGGGTTCTTCAGTACTTC
>TRBD1|many|TRBV7-2|TRBJ1-2
CASSVGTGVFGYTF
TGTGCCAGCAGCGTCGGGACAGGGGTGTTCGGCTACACCTTC
>TRBD2|-|TRBV5-1|TRBJ2-7
CASSLAGGASEQYF
TGCGCCAGCAGCTTGGCCGGGGGGGCCTCCGAGCAGTACTTC
>TRBD1|many|TRBV4-1|TRBJ1-1
CASLPGQGGYFMNTEAFF
TGCGCCAGCTTGCCGGGACAGGGAGGCTACTTCATGAACACTGAAGCTTTCTTT
>-|few|TRBV6-5|TRBJ2-1
CASSPPGLGNEQFF
TGTGCCAGCAGTCCCCCGGGTCTCGGCAATGAGCAGTTCTTC
>-|many|TRBV4-2|TRBJ1-6
CASSPESYNSPLHF
TGTGCCAGCAGCCCCGAATCTTATAATTCACCCCTCCACTTT
>-|few|TRBV7-2|TRBJ1-5
CASSQRSSNQPQHF
TGTGCCAGCAGCCAGAGGAGTAGCAATCAGCCCCAGCATTTT
>-|-|TRBV28|TRBJ1-1
CASSFRQRDAFF
TGTGCCAGCAGTTTTAGACAGAGGGACGCTTTCTTT